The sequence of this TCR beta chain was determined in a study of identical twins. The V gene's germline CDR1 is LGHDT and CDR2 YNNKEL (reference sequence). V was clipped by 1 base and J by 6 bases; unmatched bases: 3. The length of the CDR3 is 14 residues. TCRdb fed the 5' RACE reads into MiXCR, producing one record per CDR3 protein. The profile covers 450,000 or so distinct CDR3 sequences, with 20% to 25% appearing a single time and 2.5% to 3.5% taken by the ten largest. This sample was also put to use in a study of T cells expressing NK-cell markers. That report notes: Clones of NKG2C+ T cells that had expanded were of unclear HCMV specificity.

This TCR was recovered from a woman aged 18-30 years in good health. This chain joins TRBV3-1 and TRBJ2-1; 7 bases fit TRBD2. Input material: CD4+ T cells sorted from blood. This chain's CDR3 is CASSQGTRGNEQFF. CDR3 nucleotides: TGTGCCAGCAGCCAAGGGACTAGGGGCAATGAGCAGTTCTTC.